What follows are 3 T cell receptor beta chains derived from one specimen sequenced in a study of a mutant IDH1 vaccine in newly diagnosed glioma. This table comes from immunoSEQ multiplex PCR, and its TCRdb copy is limited to in-frame clones, with some not included. This table holds about 56,000 clones, approximately 87% found once. No antigen is known for these receptors. As for time point: week 35, safety follow-up. Vaccination comprised doses that each held 300 ug of mutant IDH1 20-mer peptide, plus topical imiquimod. This material consisted of PBMCs, taken from a glioma patient whose treatment included an IDH1 peptide vaccine. The receptors were gathered from a man aged 35 to 55 with glioma.

The V call is TRBV5-1, the J call TRBJ2-7; tentative D call: TRBD2 (5 bases). The CDR3 consists of 14 residues. V gave up 0 bases and J gave up 0 bases, with 7 bases separating them. Germline CDR1 reads SGHRS; CDR2 reads YFSETQ. CDR3 region: CASSLGRSSYEQYF. CDR3 DNA: TGCGCCAGCAGCTTGGGGAGGAGCTCCTACGAGCAGTACTTC.

The chain employs TRBV27 and TRBJ2-2, with 8 bases identical to TRBD1. The germline V gene encodes CDR1 MNHEY and CDR2 SMNVEV (reference sequence). This CDR3 comprises 15 residues. The J segment lost 8 bases and the V segment lost 7 bases, leaving 12 bases of the junction unmatched. The CDR3 nucleotides read TGTGCCAGCATGGACAGGGCCTGGGGCAATGGGGAGCTGTTTTTT. The encoded protein is CASMDRAWGNGELFF.

The rearrangement joins TRBV4-2 to TRBJ2-7; D not certain. CDR1 LGHNA and CDR2 YNFKEQ come from the germline V gene. V lost 4 bases, J lost 6 bases, and 10 bases lay in between. The CDR3 extends over 12 amino acids. CDR3 DNA sequence: TGTGCCAGCAGCCCCGGGCATTCCGAGCAGTACTTC. Protein product: CASSPGHSEQYF.